The 18 T cell receptor beta chains presented below share a single source sample, sequenced in a study of graft-versus-host responses after intestinal transplantation. Assay used: immunoSEQ multiplex PCR; TCRdb lists only in-frame clones, some missing. The sample includes about 88,000 clones, approximately 94% of them seen just once. No antigen has been identified for these receptors. Source: unstimulated CD4+ T cells sorted from spleen or lymph node cells, taken before transplant. The receptors originated from a human donor who was the organ donor for an intestinal transplant.

A remark on this clone: The CDR3 end shows no conserved phenylalanine or tryptophan, and so a read error is likely. This rearrangement joins TRBV29-1 to TRBJ1-2; D is possibly TRBD1 (5 bases). The V gene lost 4 bases and the J gene lost 8 bases, with 17 bases spanning the gap. Germline loops: CDR1 SQVTM, CDR2 ANQGSEA. This CDR3 has 13 residues. CDR3 nucleotides: TGCAGCGTTGCTCAGGGCGGTCCGAGAGGCTACACCTCC. Amino acid sequence: CSVAQGGPRGYTS.

This chain joins TRBV5-1 and TRBJ2-5; D is unclear. Germline V gene data show CDR1 as SGHRS and CDR2 as YFSETQ. V was cut by 4 bases and J by 5 bases, with 9 bases left in between. There are 12 residues in the CDR3. CDR3 loop: CASSQSSETQYF. CDR3 DNA sequence: TGCGCCAGCAGCCAATCAAGTGAGACCCAGTACTTC.

The rearrangement joins TRBV12-5 to TRBJ1-5; D possibly corresponds to TRBD1 (6 bases). Germline V gene data show CDR1 as LGHNT and CDR2 as FRNRAP. The germline V and J ends were trimmed by 1 base and 7 bases, with 11 bases remaining between them. This CDR3 region has 14 residues. Here the CDR3 DNA reads TGTGCTAGTGGTTTGGATGCAGGGGTCCAGCCCCAGCATTTT. Translating gives CASGLDAGVQPQHF.

The CDR3 sequence: CASRENRDHQNQPQHF. In DNA, the CDR3 is TGCGCCAGCAGAGAGAACAGGGACCATCAGAATCAGCCCCAGCATTTT. V gene TRBV23-1 combines with J gene TRBJ1-5; D possibly corresponds to TRBD1 (6 bases). TRBV23-1 is annotated as an ORF whose role is uncertain. This CDR3 region has 16 residues. The V and J ends lost 6 bases and 4 bases respectively, with 19 bases between them.

CDR3 coding DNA: TGTGCCAGCAGCCCGACAGGGGGCGACTATGGCTACACCTTC. This translates into CASSPTGGDYGYTF. The rearrangement links TRBV7-2 to TRBJ1-2; TRBD1 aligns across 10 bases. The CDR3 runs to 14 residues. V dropped 5 bases and J dropped 3; count of bases not matched to a gene: 3. Germline V gene data show CDR1 as SGHTA and CDR2 as FQGNSA.

V usage is TRBV12-5 and J usage is TRBJ1-2, with D perhaps matching TRBD1 (6 bases). This CDR3 is built from 13 residues. Germline CDR1 and CDR2: LGHNT and FRNRAP. Trimming pared 2 bases from V and 4 bases from J, leaving 8 bases between. The CDR3 DNA follows: TGTGCTAGTGGTTTGATGGACAGCTATGGCTACACCTTC. Translation: CASGLMDSYGYTF.

This chain uses TRBV27 with TRBJ2-3; TRBD1 agrees at 10 bases. J lost 5 bases, V lost 2 bases, and 7 bases had no gene match. Germline-derived CDR1 and CDR2 are MNHEY and SMNVEV (reference sequence). The CDR3 length is 16 residues. This CDR3 is CASSLVDRGPEDTQYF. CDR3 coding DNA: TGTGCCAGCAGTTTAGTCGACAGGGGGCCGGAAGATACGCAGTATTTT.

The CDR3: CASRSATTDTQYF. CDR3 DNA: TGCGCCAGCAGAAGTGCTACTACAGATACGCAGTATTTT. The chain uses TRBV5-1 and TRBJ2-3; D is ambiguous. The CDR3 is 13 residues long. The V gene's germline CDR1 is SGHRS and CDR2 YFSETQ. Trimming cost V 5 bases and J 3 bases, with 10 bases left between them.

This clone was seen only once. This chain joins TRBV5-6 and TRBJ1-1; D is possibly TRBD1 (5 bases). CDR1 and CDR2 from the germline V gene are SGHDT and YYEEEE. The CDR3 spans 14 residues. Trimming took 4 bases from V and 11 from J, leaving 21 bases between them. The CDR3 sequence: CASSRYLVTGGAFF. The CDR3 DNA reads as TGTGCCAGCAGCCGCTACTTGGTTACAGGTGGTGCTTTCTTT. The full variable domain, in which reference TRBV5-6 and TRBJ1-1 provide the parts outside the CDR3, is DAGVTQSPTHLIKTRGQQVTLRCSPKSGHDTVSWYQQALGQGPQFIFQYYEEEERQRGNFPDRFSGHQFPNYSSELNVNALLLGDSALYLCASSRYLVTGGAFFGQGTRLTVV.

This clone was picked up one time. The chain combines TRBV6-1 with TRBJ1-2; D is ambiguous. Germline V gene data show CDR1 as MNHNS and CDR2 as SASEGT. This CDR3 spans 14 amino acids. The V end lost 1 base, the J end lost 5 bases, and 11 bases lay between the germline ends. CDR3 coding DNA: TGTGCCAGCAGTGAAGATGGGAGGGTGTATGGCTACACCTTC. Residues: CASSEDGRVYGYTF.

The rearrangement joins TRBV9 to TRBJ2-1; D might be TRBD1 (6 bases). Germline V gene sequence: CDR1 SGDLS, CDR2 YYNGEE. Trimming pared 2 bases from V and 5 bases from J, leaving 11 bases between. The CDR3 is made up of 14 amino acids. CDR3 residues: CASSVTGRDNEQFF. The CDR3 DNA reads as TGTGCCAGCAGCGTGACAGGTCGGGACAATGAGCAGTTCTTC.

Note on this clone: This CDR3 is also generated by other DNA sequences in the sample. The chain combines TRBV9 with TRBJ2-3, with 7 nucleotides matching TRBD1. CDR1 is SGDLS, CDR2 YYNGEE, per germline. V gave up 0 bases and J gave up 0 bases; unmatched junction bases: 1. The CDR3 covers 15 residues. The CDR3 bases are TGTGCCAGCAGCGTAGTGGGACAGAGCACAGATACGCAGTATTTT. Translated, it gives CASSVVGQSTDTQYF.

This chain connects TRBV4-3 to TRBJ2-4, with 10 bases matching TRBD1. Unmatched junction bases numbered 2, after V lost 3 bases and J lost 0 bases. CDR1 is LGHNA and CDR2 is YSLEER in the germline V gene. The CDR3 is 16 amino acids. The CDR3 protein is CASSHGTGEAKNIQYF. In DNA form, the CDR3 reads TGCGCCAGCAGCCACGGGACAGGGGAAGCCAAAAACATTCAGTACTTC.

This clone was observed once. V gene TRBV7-8 combines with J gene TRBJ2-2, with D possibly being TRBD1 (5 bases). The CDR3 loop spans 16 amino acids. Germline V CDR1 and CDR2: SGHVS, FQNEAQ. Trimming stripped 5 bases from V and 5 bases from J, with 18 bases between. For the CDR3, the DNA is TGTGCCAGCAGCCCGCAGGGCAGGGCGTCGACCGGGGAGCTGTTTTTT. The encoded protein is CASSPQGRASTGELFF.

V usage is TRBV2 and J usage is TRBJ1-5; a possible D gene is TRBD1 (5 bases). Germline lookup yields CDR1 SNHLY and CDR2 FYNNEI. CDR3 length equals 14 residues. Trimming removed 6 bases at V and 7 bases at J, with 16 bases between. The CDR3 bases are TGTGCCAGCAGACGGCCGGTTGGGGGACAGCCCCAGCATTTT. This encodes CASRRPVGGQPQHF.

The chain combines TRBV5-1 with TRBJ1-4; the D gene is possibly TRBD1 (6 bases). CDR1 and CDR2 (germline): SGHRS, YFSETQ. The V gene lost 4 bases and the J gene lost 8 bases, with 12 bases spanning the gap. The CDR3 loop spans 13 amino acids. CDR3 protein: CASSPGVTEKLFF. CDR3 nucleotide sequence: TGCGCCAGCAGCCCAGGGGTGACGGAAAAACTGTTTTTT.

V and J are TRBV27 and TRBJ2-3; the D is unclear. Germline lookup yields CDR1 MNHEY and CDR2 SMNVEV (reference sequence). The CDR3 length is 18 residues. V was shortened by 1 base and J by 3 bases, with 20 bases between the two germline ends. CDR3: CASSLYVGATFRTDTQYF. The CDR3 DNA is TGTGCCAGCAGTTTATACGTCGGAGCAACCTTTAGGACAGATACGCAGTATTTT.

The chain couples TRBV30 to TRBJ1-1, with D unresolved. The V and J ends lost 1 base and 9 bases respectively, with 0 bases between them. The CDR3 extends over 8 amino acids. The germline V gene has CDR1 GTSNPN and CDR2 SVGIG (reference sequence). The CDR3 sequence: CAWSEAFF. DNA for the CDR3: TGTGCCTGGAGTGAAGCTTTCTTT.